The following is a TCR beta chain sequence with its context. The CDR3 is 16 residues long. The germline V and J ends were trimmed by 4 bases and 0 bases, with 15 bases remaining between them. From germline, CDR1 is SGHKS and CDR2 YYEKEE (reference sequence). The entry originates in a study of control samples from healthy donors and cancer patients. Using immunoSEQ multiplex PCR, the repertoire was profiled, and TCRdb retains in-frame clones only, with some absent. The table includes more than 100,000 clones, approximately 89% detected once. Source material: blood. This receptor was identified in a woman younger than 30 in good health. The chain carries TRBV5-5 and TRBJ2-3; D is perhaps TRBD1 (5 bases). CDR3 amino acids: CASSRIDSSSTDTQYF. CDR3 coding DNA: TGTGCCAGCAGCCGAATCGACAGTTCTAGCACAGATACGCAGTATTTT.